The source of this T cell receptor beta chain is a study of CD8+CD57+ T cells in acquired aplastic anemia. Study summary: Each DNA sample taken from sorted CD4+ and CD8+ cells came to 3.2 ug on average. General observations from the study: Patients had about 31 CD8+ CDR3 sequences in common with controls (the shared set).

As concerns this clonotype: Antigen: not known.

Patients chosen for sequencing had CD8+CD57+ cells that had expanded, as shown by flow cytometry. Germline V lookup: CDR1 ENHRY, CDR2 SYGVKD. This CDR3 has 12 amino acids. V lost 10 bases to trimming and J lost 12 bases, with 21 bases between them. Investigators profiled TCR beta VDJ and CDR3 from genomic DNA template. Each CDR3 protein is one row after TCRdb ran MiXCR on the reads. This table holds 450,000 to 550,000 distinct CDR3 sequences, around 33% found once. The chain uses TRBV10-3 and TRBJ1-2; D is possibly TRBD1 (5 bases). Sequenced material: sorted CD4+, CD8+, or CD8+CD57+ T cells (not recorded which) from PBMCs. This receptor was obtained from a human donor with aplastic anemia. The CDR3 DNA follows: TGTGCCACCAAGCCGGACAATTGGGGAAACACCTTC. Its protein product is CATKPDNWGNTF.